The sequence of this T cell receptor beta chain was determined in a study of healthy donors' naive CD4 and CD8 T cells. Study background: Donors spanned ages 20-25, 40-50 and 60-70 years, half female.

Each TCR library used around 500 ng of total RNA and a linear amplification protocol. Methods used by the authors: Sequencing covered 65,000 to 100,000 rearranged alpha-chain transcripts across roughly 5 healthy donors. TCRdb analysed the reads with MiXCR anew, one entry per CDR3 protein. It is TCRdb's table, rather than the study itself, that gives the V and J calls and clone size. The sample holds about 200,000 distinct CDR3 sequences, around 70% seen once. The study's findings and limits: CDR3 charge plus V and J genes appeared to account for around an eighth of CD4/CD8 variance. Negatively charged CDR3s marked CD8+ lineage; positively charged CDR3s marked CD4+ lineage.

In the case of this clonotype: Its antigen is unknown. Germline is not matched at one junction end, which may reflect a read error.

The sample consisted of naive CD4+ and CD8+ T cells sorted from blood, pooled from several donors. This sequence originates from a pool of human donors in good health; the sample pools cells from several healthy donors.

Here the CDR3 reads CASSHGRETDTQYF. The DNA for the CDR3 is TGCGCCAGCAGCCATGGGCGGGAGACGGATACGCAGTATTTT. This chain connects TRBV4-2 to TRBJ2-3, with 7 bases aligning to TRBD2. Germline assignment: CDR1 LGHNA and CDR2 YNFKEQ. The CDR3 extends over 14 amino acids.